Below are 11 T cell receptor beta chains sequenced from a single sample in a study of cytomegalovirus exposure and HLA in healthy donors. Clones were read by immunoSEQ multiplex PCR, and TCRdb kept only the in-frame ones, dropping some. The sample holds 200,000 to 250,000 clones; about 93% are singletons and the top ten take 1% to 1.2%. Material: PBMCs. The receptors were sampled from a woman aged 18-30 years in good health and CMV-seronegative.

Only one count was recorded for this clone. The chain has TRBV5-1 and TRBJ2-1, with 9 bases that match TRBD2. The CDR3 has 17 amino acids. V was clipped by 4 bases and J by 2 bases; unmatched bases: 10. The germline CDR1 and CDR2 sequences are SGHRS and YFSETQ. CDR3 residues: CASSLYRLADTYNEQFF. The DNA for the CDR3 is TGCGCCAGCAGCCTATATAGACTAGCGGATACCTACAATGAGCAGTTCTTC.

CDR3 nucleotides: TGCGCCAGCAGCTTGGCCTTTGCGGGACAGGGGAGTGATACGCAGTATTTT. Translating gives CASSLAFAGQGSDTQYF. The chain links TRBV5-1 to TRBJ2-3, with 10 bases that match TRBD1. Looked up from germline, CDR1 is SGHRS and CDR2 is YFSETQ. The CDR3 length is 17 residues. V lost 0 bases and J lost 6; bases outside the gene matches: 10. The full variable domain, rest sourced from reference TRBV5-1 and TRBJ2-3, is KAGVTQTPRYLIKTRGQQVTLSCSPISGHRSVSWYQQTPGQGLQFLFEYFSETQRNKGNFPGRFSGRQFSNSRSEMNVSTLELGDSALYLCASSLAFAGQGSDTQYFGPGTRLTVL.

The chain couples TRBV4-1 to TRBJ1-2; maybe TRBD1 (6 bases). V dropped 4 bases and J dropped 3 bases, with 18 bases sitting between them. CDR1 and CDR2 from the germline V gene are MGHRA and YSYEKL. The CDR3 sequence is 16 residues long. The CDR3 bases are TGCGCCAGCAGCCGGGATTCAGGGGCGTTGTACTATGGCTACACCTTC. Protein product: CASSRDSGALYYGYTF.

The CDR3 nucleotides read TGTGCCAGCAGCCCTACGGGACAGGAGGGTCCTAACTATGGCTACACCTTC. As protein: CASSPTGQEGPNYGYTF. The chain recombines TRBV7-3 with TRBJ1-2, with 8 positions matching TRBD1. The junction had 11 bases not matched to a gene; V was cut back by 5 bases and J by 0 bases. This CDR3 region has 17 residues. CDR1 and CDR2 from the germline V gene are SGHTA and FQGTGA.

The genes are TRBV6-5 and TRBJ1-1; D remains ambiguous. In germline, CDR1 is MNHEY, CDR2 SVGAGI. The V end lost 5 bases, the J end lost 4 bases, and 8 bases lay between the germline ends. This CDR3 is built from 12 residues. The CDR3 DNA reads as TGTGCCAGCAGTACAGTTCCCACTGAAGCTTTCTTT. It encodes CASSTVPTEAFF.

The chain links TRBV27 to TRBJ2-7, with a tentative D call TRBD1 (7 bases). Germline values: CDR1 MNHEY, CDR2 SMNVEV (reference sequence). Between the trimmed V and J ends, which lost 2 bases and 2 bases, there was a span of 16 bases. This CDR3 has 16 amino acids. This CDR3 reads CASSLGGAGGTYEQYF. CDR3 nucleotides: TGTGCCAGCAGTTTAGGAGGGGCAGGGGGGACCTACGAGCAGTACTTC.

This chain links TRBV7-8 with TRBJ2-7; 7 positions match TRBD1. Germline lookup yields CDR1 SGHVS and CDR2 FQNEAQ. V lost 8 bases and J lost 0; bases outside the gene matches: 10. This CDR3 has 15 residues. Here the CDR3 reads CASEFTAGGSYEQYF. The CDR3 DNA follows: TGTGCCAGCGAATTTACGGCAGGGGGCTCCTACGAGCAGTACTTC.

J is TRBJ2-7 and V is TRBV13; D is perhaps TRBD1 (6 bases). Per the germline V gene, CDR1 is PRHDT and CDR2 is FYEKMQ (reference sequence). The CDR3 is 13 amino acids. Between the trimmed V and J ends, which lost 5 bases and 5 bases, there was a span of 13 bases. The CDR3 DNA reads TGTGCCAGCAGCCCGGGGACACACGACGAGCAGTACTTC. Amino acids: CASSPGTHDEQYF.

The J gene is TRBJ1-1, the V gene TRBV19; tentatively, D is TRBD1 (5 bases). Looked up from germline, CDR1 is LNHDA and CDR2 is SQIVND (reference sequence). The CDR3 spans 14 residues. V lost 4 bases and J lost 0, with 9 bases in between. The DNA of the CDR3 is TGTGCCAGTAGTACGGGGGGAATGAACACTGAAGCTTTCTTT. Protein product: CASSTGGMNTEAFF. The full variable domain, completed using reference TRBV19 and TRBJ1-1, is DGGITQSPKYLFRKEGQNVTLSCEQNLNHDAMYWYRQDPGQGLRLIYYSQIVNDFQKGDIAEGYSVSREKKESFPLTVTSAQKNPTAFYLCASSTGGMNTEAFFGQGTRLTVV.

V and J are TRBV6-1 and TRBJ2-7, with TRBD2 as a possible D gene (6 bases). In germline, CDR1 is MNHNS, CDR2 SASEGT. The CDR3 loop spans 13 amino acids. V was cut by 11 bases and J by 4 bases, with 18 bases left in between. The CDR3 protein is CAGRRGLLYEQYF. CDR3 sequence (DNA): TGTGCCGGACGCCGGGGACTGCTATACGAGCAGTACTTC.

The rearrangement joins TRBV6-5 to TRBJ1-2; D call uncertain. Looked up from germline, CDR1 is MNHEY and CDR2 is SVGAGI. V was shortened by 5 bases and J by 2 bases, with 9 bases between the two germline ends. The length of the CDR3 is 13 residues. As DNA, the CDR3 is TGTGCCAGCAGTCCAGGCACAAACTATGGCTACACCTTC. It translates to CASSPGTNYGYTF.